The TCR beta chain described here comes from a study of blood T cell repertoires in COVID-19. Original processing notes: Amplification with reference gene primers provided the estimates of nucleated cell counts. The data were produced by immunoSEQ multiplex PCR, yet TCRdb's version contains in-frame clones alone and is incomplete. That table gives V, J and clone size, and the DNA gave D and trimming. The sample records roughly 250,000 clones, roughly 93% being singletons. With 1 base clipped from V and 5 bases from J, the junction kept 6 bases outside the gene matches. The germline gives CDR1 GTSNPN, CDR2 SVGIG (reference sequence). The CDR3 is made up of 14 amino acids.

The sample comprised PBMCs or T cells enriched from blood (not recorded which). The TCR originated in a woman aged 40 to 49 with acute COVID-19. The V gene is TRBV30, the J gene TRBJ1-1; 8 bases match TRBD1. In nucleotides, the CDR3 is TGTGCCTGGAGTGCTCCAGGGGGCTGGACTGAAGCTTTCTTT. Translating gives CAWSAPGGWTEAFF.